This T cell receptor (beta chain) was retrieved from a study of patients and donors after allogeneic stem cell transplantation. This clonotype came up a few times. One entry per CDR3 protein, called by TCRdb with MiXCR from the RT-PCR reads. The data hold 84,000 or so distinct CDR3 sequences, with roughly 48% observed a single time. The receptor's source is a human donor who was either an allogeneic HSCT recipient or a stem cell or donor lymphocyte infusion donor (not recorded which). It is not recorded whose cells these are; they may come from a transplant donor. Specimen: blood, either unsorted or a sorted T cell fraction (not recorded which).

The CDR3 region is CATPPPTGNTIYF. CDR3 in DNA: TGTGCCACCCCTCCTCCCACCGGAAACACCATATATTTT. The chain employs TRBV24-1 and TRBJ1-3; D call uncertain. V was cut by 9 bases and J by 4 bases, with 12 bases left in between. The CDR3 sequence is 13 residues long. Per the germline V gene, CDR1 is KGHDR and CDR2 is SFDVKD.